This TCR beta chain appears in the sequencing data of a study of identical twins. The study, taken as a whole, reports: Within monozygotic twins, out-of-frame TCR alpha sharing was underestimated by the models. Conclusions leaned on cross-sectional statistical analysis and did not track the same donors over time.

TCRdb ran MiXCR on the 5' RACE reads and lists one entry per CDR3 protein. The table lists hundreds of thousands of distinct CDR3 sequences, about 7.3% of them singletons. For this clonotype: Antigen: not known.

The V gene end was trimmed by 7 bases and the J gene end by 5 bases; junction bases not matched to a gene: 8. CDR1 and CDR2 (germline): KGHDR, SFDVKD. The CDR3 runs to 15 residues. These data also featured in a second study, about yellow fever vaccine responses in identical twins.

This chain joins TRBV24-1 and TRBJ2-2; 8 bases line up with TRBD1. The specimen sequenced was memory (CD45RO+) T cells sorted from blood. The sequence derives from a woman aged 18 to 35 in good health. Written as DNA, the CDR3 is TGTGCCACCAGCAGAGCCGGGACAGGAACCGGGGAGCTGTTTTTT. Residues: CATSRAGTGTGELFF.